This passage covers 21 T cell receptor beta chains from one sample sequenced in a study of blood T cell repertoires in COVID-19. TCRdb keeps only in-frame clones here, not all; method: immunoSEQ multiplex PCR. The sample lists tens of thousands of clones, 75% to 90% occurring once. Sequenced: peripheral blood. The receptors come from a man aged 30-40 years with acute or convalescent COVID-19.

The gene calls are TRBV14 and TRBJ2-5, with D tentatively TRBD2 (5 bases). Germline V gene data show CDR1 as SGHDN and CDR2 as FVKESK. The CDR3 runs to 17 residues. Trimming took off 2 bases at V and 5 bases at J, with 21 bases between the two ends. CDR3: CASSQLRASLSVETQYF. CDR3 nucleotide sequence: TGTGCCAGCAGCCAACTTAGGGCTAGCCTGAGTGTGGAGACCCAGTACTTC.

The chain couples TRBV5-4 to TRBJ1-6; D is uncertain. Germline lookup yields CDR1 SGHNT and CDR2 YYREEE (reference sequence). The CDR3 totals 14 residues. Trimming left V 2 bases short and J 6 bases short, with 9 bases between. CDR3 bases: TGTGCCAGCAGCTTTCCGGGAACTAATTCACCCCTCCACTTT. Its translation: CASSFPGTNSPLHF.

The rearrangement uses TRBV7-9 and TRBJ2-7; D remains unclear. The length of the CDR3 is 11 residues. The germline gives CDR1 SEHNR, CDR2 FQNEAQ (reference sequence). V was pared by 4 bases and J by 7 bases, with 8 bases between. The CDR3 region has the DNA TGTGCCAGCAGCTCGTGGAGTGAGCAGTACTTC. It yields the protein CASSSWSEQYF.

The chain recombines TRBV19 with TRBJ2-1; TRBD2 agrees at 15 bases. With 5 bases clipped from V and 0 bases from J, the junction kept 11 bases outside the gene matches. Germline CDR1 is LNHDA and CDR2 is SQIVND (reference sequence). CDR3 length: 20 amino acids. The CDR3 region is CASSPPIGTSGRSSYNEQFF. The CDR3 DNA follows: TGTGCCAGTAGTCCCCCTATAGGGACTAGCGGGAGGAGCTCCTACAATGAGCAGTTCTTC.

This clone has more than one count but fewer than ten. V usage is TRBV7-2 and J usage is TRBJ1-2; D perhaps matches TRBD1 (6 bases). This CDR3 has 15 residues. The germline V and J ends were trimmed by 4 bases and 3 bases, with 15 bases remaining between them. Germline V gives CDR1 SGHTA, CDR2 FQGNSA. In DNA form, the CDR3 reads TGTGCCAGCAGCTCCGGACAGAACCTCGACTATGGCTACACCTTC. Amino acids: CASSSGQNLDYGYTF.

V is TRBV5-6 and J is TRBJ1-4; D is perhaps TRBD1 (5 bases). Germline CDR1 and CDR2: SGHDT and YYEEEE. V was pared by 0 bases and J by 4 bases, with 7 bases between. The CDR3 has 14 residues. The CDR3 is CASSLVGGNEKLFF. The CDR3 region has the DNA TGTGCCAGCAGCTTGGTGGGGGGTAATGAAAAACTGTTTTTT.

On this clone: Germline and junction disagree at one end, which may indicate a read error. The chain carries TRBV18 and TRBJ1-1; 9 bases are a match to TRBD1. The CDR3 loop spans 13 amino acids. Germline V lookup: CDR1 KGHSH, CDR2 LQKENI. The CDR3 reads CASSPQGATEAFF. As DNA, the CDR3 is TGTGCCAGCTCCCCACAGGGGGCCACTGAAGCTTTCTTT.

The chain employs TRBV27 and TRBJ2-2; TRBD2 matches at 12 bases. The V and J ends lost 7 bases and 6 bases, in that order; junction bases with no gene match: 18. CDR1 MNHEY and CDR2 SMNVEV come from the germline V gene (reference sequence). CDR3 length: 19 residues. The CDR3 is CASTQLTSGRGGGAGELFF. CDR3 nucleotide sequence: TGTGCCAGCACCCAATTGACTAGCGGGAGAGGGGGAGGGGCCGGGGAGCTGTTTTTT.

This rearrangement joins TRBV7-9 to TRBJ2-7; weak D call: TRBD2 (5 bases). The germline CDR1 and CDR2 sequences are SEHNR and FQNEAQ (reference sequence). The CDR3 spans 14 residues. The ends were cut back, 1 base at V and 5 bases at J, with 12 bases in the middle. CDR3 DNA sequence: TGTGCCAGCAGCTTAGGGGAGTGGTCCGACGAGCAGTACTTC. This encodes CASSLGEWSDEQYF.

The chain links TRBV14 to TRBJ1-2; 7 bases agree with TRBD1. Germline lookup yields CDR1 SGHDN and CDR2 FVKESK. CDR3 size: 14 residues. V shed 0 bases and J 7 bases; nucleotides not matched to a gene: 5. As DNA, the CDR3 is TGTGCCAGCAGCCAAGAGACAGGGTTGAGTGGCTACACCTTC. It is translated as CASSQETGLSGYTF.

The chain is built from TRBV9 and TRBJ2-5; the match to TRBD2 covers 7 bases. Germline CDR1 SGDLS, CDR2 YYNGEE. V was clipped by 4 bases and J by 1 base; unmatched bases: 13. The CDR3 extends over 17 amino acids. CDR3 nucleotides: TGTGCCAGCAGCCCACGACAGCGACTAGCAAGCCAAGAGACCCAGTACTTC. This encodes CASSPRQRLASQETQYF.

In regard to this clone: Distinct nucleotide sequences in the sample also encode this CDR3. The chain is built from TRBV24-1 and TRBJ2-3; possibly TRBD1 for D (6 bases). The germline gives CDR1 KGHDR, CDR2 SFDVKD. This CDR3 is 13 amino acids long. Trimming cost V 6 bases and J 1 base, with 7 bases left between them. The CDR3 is CATSRQGTDTQYF. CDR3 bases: TGTGCCACCAGTCGACAGGGCACAGATACGCAGTATTTT.

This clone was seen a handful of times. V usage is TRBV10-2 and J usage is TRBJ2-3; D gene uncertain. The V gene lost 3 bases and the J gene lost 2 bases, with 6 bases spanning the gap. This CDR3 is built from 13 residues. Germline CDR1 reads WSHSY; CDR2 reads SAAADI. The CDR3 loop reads CASSDLSTDTQYF. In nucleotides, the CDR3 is TGCGCCAGCAGTGACCTTTCCACAGATACGCAGTATTTT.

CDR3 sequence (DNA): TGCGCCAGCGGGGGGGACAGGCGAAACAATGAGCAGTTCTTC. This codes for CASGGDRRNNEQFF. The rearrangement joins TRBV4-1 to TRBJ2-1, with TRBD1 as a possible D gene (8 bases). Germline-derived CDR1 and CDR2 are MGHRA and YSYEKL. The length of the CDR3 is 14 residues. The V end was cut by 8 bases, the J end by 5 bases, with 16 bases between.

CDR3 protein: CASSIVGLVGGGEQFF. The DNA for the CDR3 is TGTGCCAGTAGTATAGTTGGGTTGGTAGGCGGAGGTGAGCAGTTCTTC. The chain recombines TRBV19 with TRBJ2-1; possible D gene TRBD2, 5 bases. The CDR3 sequence is 16 residues long. Looked up from germline, CDR1 is LNHDA and CDR2 is SQIVND (reference sequence). V was clipped by 1 base and J by 9 bases, with 19 bases between them.

CDR3 residues: CASSYRGQGYGYTF. The CDR3 DNA sequence: TGTGCCAGCAGTTACCGAGGACAGGGCTATGGCTACACCTTC. The chain employs TRBV6-2 or TRBV6-3 and TRBJ1-2; 8 bases are a match to TRBD1. The CDR3 contains 14 residues. Germline V gene lookup returns CDR1 MNHEY and CDR2 SVGEGT. V gave up 2 bases and J gave up 4 bases; unmatched junction bases: 3.

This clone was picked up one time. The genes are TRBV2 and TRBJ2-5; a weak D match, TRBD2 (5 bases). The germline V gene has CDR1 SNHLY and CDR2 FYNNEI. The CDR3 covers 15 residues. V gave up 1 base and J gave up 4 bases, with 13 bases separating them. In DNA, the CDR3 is TGTGCCAGCAGTGAAGTGCTAGCCGTCCGAGAGACCCAGTACTTC. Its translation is CASSEVLAVRETQYF.

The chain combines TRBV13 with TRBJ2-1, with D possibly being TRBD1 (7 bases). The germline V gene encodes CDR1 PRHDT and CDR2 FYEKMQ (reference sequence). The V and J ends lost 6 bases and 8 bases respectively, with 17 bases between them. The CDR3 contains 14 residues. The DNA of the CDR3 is TGTGCCAGCAGGTCAGGGGGGCATGGGCATGAGCAGTTCTTC. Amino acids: CASRSGGHGHEQFF. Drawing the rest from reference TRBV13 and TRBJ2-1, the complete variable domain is AAGVIQSPRHLIKEKRETATLKCYPIPRHDTVYWYQQGPGQDPQFLISFYEKMQSDKGSIPDRFSAQQFSDYHSELNMSSLELGDSALYFCASRSGGHGHEQFFGPGTRLTVL.

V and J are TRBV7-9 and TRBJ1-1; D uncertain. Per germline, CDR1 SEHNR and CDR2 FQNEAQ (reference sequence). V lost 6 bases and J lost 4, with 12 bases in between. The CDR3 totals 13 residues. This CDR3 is CASSPTEITEAFF. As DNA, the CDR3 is TGTGCCAGCAGTCCTACAGAGATCACTGAAGCTTTCTTT.

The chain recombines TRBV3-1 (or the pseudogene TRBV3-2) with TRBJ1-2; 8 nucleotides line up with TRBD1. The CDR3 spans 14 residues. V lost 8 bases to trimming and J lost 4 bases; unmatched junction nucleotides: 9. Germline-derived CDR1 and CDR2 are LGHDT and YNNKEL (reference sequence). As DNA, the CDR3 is TGTGCCAGCTTCGGTAGACAGGGGAGCTATGGCTACACCTTC. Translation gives CASFGRQGSYGYTF.

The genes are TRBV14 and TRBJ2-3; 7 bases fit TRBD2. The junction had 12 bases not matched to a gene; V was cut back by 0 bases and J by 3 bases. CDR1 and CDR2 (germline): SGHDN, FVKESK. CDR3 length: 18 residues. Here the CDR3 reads CASSQDFGGGSFTDTQYF. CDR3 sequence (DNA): TGTGCCAGCAGCCAAGATTTCGGTGGCGGGAGTTTTACAGATACGCAGTATTTT.